These 16 T cell receptor delta chains were all obtained from the same sample, sequenced in a study of Vδ1+ human thymocytes. The template was reverse-transcribed extracted RNA. CDR3 amplicons came from multiplex PCR with pooled V-gene forward and constant-region reverse primers. TCRdb re-called clones from the multiplex PCR reads via CATT. The table has under 25,000 delta-chain clones, 7% to 8.5% seen once; the top ten hold approximately 1%. The study's findings and limits: Thymic TRG and TRD repertoires appeared highly polyclonal, with Gaussian CDR3 length distributions.

No antigens are known for them. Sequencing input: Vdelta1+ gamma-delta thymocytes from the thymus. Subset defined: FACS-sorted CD3+ TCRalphabeta- TCRVdelta1+ TCRVdelta2- thymocytes. The receptors originated from a child under two years old who had congenital heart surgery.

This clone was detected a few times. This chain joins TRDV1 and TRDJ1; a weak D match, TRDD2 (5 bases). In germline, CDR1 is TSWWSYY, CDR2 QGS. Trimming left V 4 bases short and J 1 base short, with 16 bases between. The CDR3 sequence is 16 residues long. Here the CDR3 reads CALGALLIRGTDKLIF. CDR3 bases: TGTGCTCTTGGGGCCCTTCTTATAAGGGGCACCGATAAACTCATCTTT.

The V and J genes are TRDV1 and TRDJ1; TRDD2 or TRDD3 may be the D gene (6 bases each). The CDR3 consists of 21 residues. Germline V lookup: CDR1 TSWWSYY, CDR2 QGS. The germline V and J ends were trimmed by 1 base and 0 bases, with 27 bases remaining between them. CDR3 amino acids: CALGEPDLPPWGHLYTDKLIF. Here the CDR3 DNA reads TGTGCTCTTGGGGAACCCGACCTTCCGCCCTGGGGTCATCTGTACACCGATAAACTCATCTTT.

This chain joins TRDV1 and TRDJ1; 10 positions agree with TRDD3. The J gene is absent in TCRdb and was assigned here via DNA matching to germline. The CDR3 covers 25 residues. V was pared by 2 bases and J by 0 bases, with 30 bases of the junction left unmatched. Germline values: CDR1 TSWWSYY, CDR2 QGS. Here the CDR3 reads CALGEMALRAHWGIQTPPYTDKLIF. The CDR3 DNA reads as TGTGCTCTTGGGGAAATGGCTTTACGAGCCCACTGGGGGATCCAAACGCCGCCATACACCGATAAACTCATCTTT.

The chain carries TRDV1 and TRDJ1; TRDD3 agrees at 11 bases. The CDR3 runs 20 residues. Germline-derived CDR1 and CDR2 are TSWWSYY and QGS. J lost 0 bases, V lost 0 bases, and 12 bases had no gene match. In nucleotides, the CDR3 is TGTGCTCTTGGGGAACTACCTGGGGGATACCCTTTTCCGTACACCGATAAACTCATCTTT. Encoded protein: CALGELPGGYPFPYTDKLIF.

This chain joins TRDV1 and TRDJ1, with 7 bases lining up with TRDD3. The CDR3 contains 19 residues. The V and J ends lost 0 bases and 2 bases, in that order; junction bases with no gene match: 15. Germline-derived CDR1 and CDR2 are TSWWSYY and QGS. CDR3: CALGELAPYAGIMTDKLIF. For the CDR3, the DNA is TGTGCTCTTGGGGAACTTGCTCCCTACGCGGGGATAATGACCGATAAACTCATCTTT.

The gene calls are TRDV1 and TRDJ1; 11 positions agree with TRDD3. Germline V gene data show CDR1 as TSWWSYY and CDR2 as QGS. V lost 5 bases and J lost 5; bases outside the gene matches: 37. This CDR3 has 25 amino acids. CDR3 protein: CALGMRRPSYNDGGYADPWGDKLIF. CDR3 bases: TGTGCTCTTGGGATGAGACGGCCTTCCTACAATGATGGGGGATACGCCGACCCCTGGGGTGATAAACTCATCTTT.

This rearrangement joins TRDV1 to TRDJ1; TRDD3 matches 9 bases. The CDR3 spans 20 residues. The junction had 18 bases not matched to a gene; V was cut back by 3 bases and J by 1 base. Germline loops: CDR1 TSWWSYY, CDR2 QGS. The CDR3 nucleotides are TGTGCTCTTGGGGATCCCCCTAAGAAACTGGGGGACCTCTCCACCGATAAACTCATCTTT. It yields the protein CALGDPPKKLGDLSTDKLIF.

The genes are TRDV1 and TRDJ1, with a possible D match to TRDD3 (6 bases). TCRdb is silent on the J gene; assignment here came from matching the DNA to germline. The V end lost 0 bases, the J end lost 0 bases, and 17 bases lay between the germline ends. This CDR3 has 18 residues. From germline, CDR1 is TSWWSYY and CDR2 QGS. The CDR3 here is CALGELGGGGSYTDKLIF. CDR3 coding DNA: TGTGCTCTTGGGGAACTAGGCGGTGGGGGCTCGTACACCGATAAACTCATCTTT.

The table lists this clone with a few counts. V usage is TRDV1 and J usage is TRDJ1, with 7 nucleotides matching TRDD3. CDR3 length equals 17 residues. The germline V gene has CDR1 TSWWSYY and CDR2 QGS. Losses at the gene ends were 7 bases for V and 3 bases for J; bases not matched to a gene: 17. The DNA of the CDR3 is TGTGCTCTTGCCACCGGAGAGCCCGGGGGATGCCCCGATAAACTCATCTTT. Protein sequence: CALATGEPGGCPDKLIF.

This clone was observed a few times. The chain uses TRDV1 and TRDJ1; D not resolved. CDR3 length: 13 residues. CDR1 and CDR2 (germline): TSWWSYY, QGS. The ends were cut back, 3 bases at V and 3 bases at J, with 8 bases in the middle. The CDR3 coding sequence is TGTGCTCTTGGGGACCGACGATCCGATAAACTCATCTTT. Amino acids: CALGDRRSDKLIF.

The chain carries TRDV1 and TRDJ1; 13 bases map to TRDD3. V was pared by 0 bases and J by 9 bases, with 25 bases of the junction left unmatched. CDR1 and CDR2 (germline): TSWWSYY, QGS. The CDR3 has 22 residues. The CDR3 DNA reads as TGTGCTCTTGGGGAACTCATTGGCCACCCCGTGGATACTGGGGGATACGAGAGGCAACTCATCTTT. Protein: CALGELIGHPVDTGGYERQLIF.

This clone was picked up a small number of times. The chain combines TRAV29/DV5 with TRDJ1; perhaps TRDD2 as D (5 bases). This CDR3 has 15 amino acids. The V and J ends lost 5 bases and 0 bases respectively, with 17 bases between them. Germline loops: CDR1 NSMFDY, CDR2 ISSIKDK. The CDR3 nucleotides are TGTGCAGCTGACTACTGCCCTACGTACACCGATAAACTCATCTTT. This codes for CAADYCPTYTDKLIF. Complete variable domain (other parts from reference TRAV29/DV5 and TRDJ1): DQQVKQNSPSLSVQEGRISILNCDYTNSMFDYFLWYKKYPAEGPTFLISISSIKDKNEDGRFTVFLNKSAKHLSLHIVPSQPGDSAVYFCAADYCPTYTDKLIFGKGTRVTVEP.

The chain links TRDV1 to TRDJ1; 9 bases align to TRDD3. Unmatched junction bases numbered 4, after V lost 5 bases and J lost 3 bases. The CDR3 runs 14 residues. The germline CDR1 and CDR2 sequences are TSWWSYY and QGS. The CDR3 DNA follows: TGTGCTCTTGGGAAAAGGGGATACGCCGATAAACTCATCTTT. Translation: CALGKRGYADKLIF.

The genes are TRDV1 and TRDJ1, with 10 positions matching TRDD3. TCRdb supplies no J gene; here it was assigned by aligning the nucleotide sequence to germline. J lost 3 bases, V lost 2 bases, and 24 bases had no gene match. CDR3 length equals 22 residues. The germline V gene encodes CDR1 TSWWSYY and CDR2 QGS. CDR3 bases: TGTGCTCTTGGGGAAGGACTTCCTCCGGGGGGATACGTGGACGAAAACGCCGATAAACTCATCTTT. Residues: CALGEGLPPGGYVDENADKLIF.

Although no V gene was called, TRDJ1 is the J gene; TRDD3 was called by the table and not checked on the DNA. The CDR3 contains 21 residues. Here the CDR3 DNA reads TGTGCTCTTGGGGAACTAGTAAGTCCTCCACTGGGGGAGGTGGGATTCGATAAACTCATCTTT. Translating it yields CALGELVSPPLGEVGFDKLIF.

This clone was found a few times. The chain couples TRDV1 to TRDJ1; 10 nucleotides line up with TRDD3. The CDR3 has 18 residues. V lost 3 bases to trimming and J lost 0 bases; unmatched junction nucleotides: 10. In germline, CDR1 is TSWWSYY, CDR2 QGS. The CDR3 DNA is TGTGCTCTTGGGGATACTGGGGGATTTGGGGGCTACACCGATAAACTCATCTTT. Its translation: CALGDTGGFGGYTDKLIF.